A single sample gave rise to the 15 T cell receptor beta chains below, sequenced in a study of tissue T cells after allogeneic stem cell transplantation. Data came from immunoSEQ multiplex PCR; TCRdb stores just in-frame clones and leaves some out. The sample contains 45,000 to 50,000 clones, over 65% of which appear only once. The sample was sorted cells pooled from one or two spleens. These TCRs come from a pool of C57BL/6 mice in good health.

This clone occurred a few times. Gene names and germline match the mouse. The CDR3 is cut off 1 residue early in the read; its end comes from the germline J gene. V usage is TRBV13-1 and J usage is TRBJ1-4; D remains unclear. This CDR3 has 14 residues. CDR1 is NSHNY and CDR2 is SYGAGN in the germline V gene. Trimming took off 2 bases at V and 2 bases at J, with 7 bases between the two ends. The covered CDR3 bases are TGTGCCAGCAGTGAACGGGGATCCAACGAAAGATTATTT. Its protein is CASSERGSNERLF. The full CDR3 is CASSERGSNERLFF. The whole variable domain, remainder taken from reference TRBV13-1 and TRBJ1-4, is EAAVTQSPRNKVTVTGGNVTLSCRQTNSHNYMYWYRQDTGHGLRLIHYSYGAGNLRIGDVPDGYKATRTTQEDFFLLLELASPSQTSLYFCASSERGSNERLFFGHGTKLSVL.

Turning to this clone: Gene names are mouse gene names. The CDR3 end lies 1 residue beyond the end of the read and is filled in from the germline J gene. V and J are TRBV17 and TRBJ2-5; 8 positions match TRBD2. The V and J ends lost 5 bases and 6 bases, in that order; junction bases with no gene match: 4. The CDR3 extends over 13 amino acids. Germline assignment: CDR1 MNHDT and CDR2 YYDKIL. CDR3 DNA, as far as it was read: TGTGCTAGCAGTGAGACTGGGGTTGACACCCAGTAC. Translating gives CASSETGVDTQY. The full-length CDR3 reads as CASSETGVDTQYF.

Worth noting for this clone: These gene names are mouse names. Sequencing ends 1 residue short of the CDR3 end; the germline J gene provides the rest. This chain joins TRBV13-1 and TRBJ2-3, with TRBD2 identical over 12 bases. The germline gives CDR1 NSHNY, CDR2 SYGAGN. CDR3 length: 14 residues. V dropped 5 bases and J dropped 3; count of bases not matched to a gene: 1. CDR3 loop: CASRGLGGAETLYF. The part of the CDR3 DNA that was read is TGTGCCAGCAGGGGACTGGGGGGCGCAGAAACGCTGTAT.

About this clone itself: The gene symbols are mouse symbols. The DNA ends 1 residue before the CDR3 does, and the rest of the CDR3 is filled in from the germline J gene. The gene calls are TRBV19 and TRBJ2-3; D call uncertain. The germline V gene encodes CDR1 FNHDT and CDR2 SITEND (reference sequence). This CDR3 has 13 amino acids. Trimming left V 2 bases short and J 0 bases short, with 4 bases between. The part of the CDR3 DNA that was read is TGTGCCAGCAGTATTGGCAGTGCAGAAACGCTGTAT. Translated, it gives CASSIGSAETLY. The full CDR3 reads CASSIGSAETLYF.

With regard to this clone: Here the gene names and germline are mouse. The sequenced fragment ends 1 residue before the CDR3 boundary, so the rest is inferred from the germline J gene. This rearrangement joins TRBV14 to TRBJ2-4, with 8 bases fitting TRBD2. The CDR3 totals 15 residues. V was clipped by 5 bases and J by 0 bases; unmatched bases: 5. Germline-derived CDR1 and CDR2 are SGHDT and FRDEAV. CDR3 bases read: TGTGCCAGCAGCCCCGACTGGGGTAGTCAAAACACCTTGTAC. This gives the protein CASSPDWGSQNTLY. The complete CDR3 reads CASSPDWGSQNTLYF.

Points on this clone: Genes and germline come from the mouse. Sequencing ends 1 residue short of the CDR3 end; the germline J gene provides the rest. The chain recombines TRBV1 with TRBJ1-1, with D unclear. This CDR3 contains 13 residues. Germline CDR1 and CDR2: NSQYPW and LRSPGD (reference sequence). V shed 0 bases and J shed 2 bases, with 4 bases lying between them. The CDR3 bases that were read are TGCACCTGCAGTGCAGATCCTAACACAGAAGTCTTC. It specifies CTCSADPNTEVF. The whole CDR3 sequence is CTCSADPNTEVFF.

As concerns this clone: A junction end diverges from the germline sequence, so it may reflect a read error. Mouse gene names and germline throughout. Here the CDR3 reads CARSPGQNTEVFF. Partial CDR3 DNA: TGTGCCCGGAGTCCGGGACAGAACACAGAAGTCTTC. The J gene is TRBJ1-1, the V gene TRBV31; D is perhaps TRBD1 (5 bases). Sequencing ends 1 residue short of the CDR3 end; the germline J gene provides the rest. The CDR3 is made up of 13 amino acids. CDR1 is GKSSPN, CDR2 SITVG, per germline.

To note about this clone: Gene names and germline refer to mouse. The sequence runs out 1 residue before the end of the CDR3; the remainder is reconstructed from the germline J gene. The chain uses TRBV2 and TRBJ2-2, with 7 positions matching TRBD1. V was pared by 0 bases and J by 4 bases, with 5 bases of the junction left unmatched. Per germline, CDR1 LGHNA and CDR2 YSYQKL. CDR3 length equals 16 residues. The CDR3 DNA, read in part, is TGTGCCAGCAGCCAAGAAGGGACAGCGAGCACCGGGCAGCTCTAC. This sequence encodes CASSQEGTASTGQLY. The full-length CDR3 reads as CASSQEGTASTGQLYF.

Comment on this clone: Mouse germline and gene names are used. The CDR3 end falls 1 residue outside the read, so it is completed with the germline J gene. The chain links TRBV13-1 to TRBJ2-7, with no clear D. Germline-derived CDR1 and CDR2 are NSHNY and SYGAGN. Trimming cost V 5 bases and J 0 bases, with 3 bases left between them. This CDR3 contains 11 residues. CDR3 region: CASRSSYEQYF. The sequenced part of the CDR3 DNA is TGTGCCAGCAGGAGCTCCTATGAACAGTAC.

Comments on this clone: Gene names follow the mouse nomenclature. The sequenced fragment ends 1 residue before the CDR3 boundary, so the rest is inferred from the germline J gene. The V gene is TRBV3, the J gene TRBJ2-1, with 10 bases fitting TRBD2. J lost 5 bases, V lost 3 bases, and 1 base had no gene match. The germline CDR1 and CDR2 sequences are SNHLY and FYNGKV (reference sequence). The length of the CDR3 is 14 residues. The CDR3 DNA, read in part, is TGTGCCAGCAGCTTGGACTGGGGGAATGCTGAGCAGTTC. Protein product: CASSLDWGNAEQF. The full CDR3 protein is CASSLDWGNAEQFF. Full variable domain (remainder filled in from reference TRBV3 and TRBJ2-1): GPKVLQIPSHQIIDMGQMVTLNCDPVSNHLYFYWYKQILGQQMEFLVNFYNGKVMEKSKLFKDQFSVERPDGSYFTLKIQPTALEDSAVYFCASSLDWGNAEQFFGPGTRLTVL.

About this clone itself: The germline and genes are mouse ones. Sequencing ends 1 residue short of the CDR3 end; the germline J gene provides the rest. The rearrangement uses TRBV16 and TRBJ2-5; D unclear. Germline assignment: CDR1 SGHSA and CDR2 FRNQAP. Trimming took off 1 base at V and 2 bases at J, with 10 bases between the two ends. The CDR3 is made up of 15 amino acids. CDR3 sequence reads: CASSLGRGSQDTQYF. CDR3 DNA (partial): TGTGCAAGCAGCTTAGGCAGAGGGTCCCAAGACACCCAGTAC.

In the case of this clone: The listed genes are named as in mouse. With the read ending 1 residue before the CDR3 end, the germline J gene is used to fill in that end. The V gene is TRBV15, the J gene TRBJ2-5; the D is unclear. Germline CDR1 is SGHND and CDR2 is FRSKSL. The V end lost 6 bases, the J end lost 0 bases, and 10 bases lay between the germline ends. This CDR3 comprises 14 residues. CDR3 sequence reads: CASRPTPNQDTQYF. The DNA read from the CDR3 is TGTGCCAGCAGACCGACACCTAACCAAGACACCCAGTAC.

On this clone: The listed genes are named as in mouse. The CDR3 extends 1 residue past the end of the read, so its final part is completed from the germline J gene. The rearrangement joins TRBV20 to TRBJ1-4; 9 bases agree with TRBD1. Germline CDR1 and CDR2: GFQATS and STVNSAI. V shed 5 bases, J shed 7 bases, and the junction held 5 bases outside the gene matches. This CDR3 comprises 13 residues. The DNA read from the CDR3 is TGTGGTGCTTGGGGACAGGGAAGCGAAAGATTATTT. It specifies CGAWGQGSERLF. Given in full, the CDR3 is CGAWGQGSERLFF.

This clone has just a few counts. Genes and germline are mouse. The sequence runs out 1 residue before the end of the CDR3; the remainder is reconstructed from the germline J gene. The chain carries TRBV12-2 and TRBJ2-5; D unresolved. CDR3 length: 12 amino acids. V was cut by 3 bases and J by 1 base, with 4 bases left in between. Per the germline V gene, CDR1 is SGHLS and CDR2 is HYDKME. CDR3 in amino acids: CASSGHQDTQYF. The part of the CDR3 DNA that was read is TGTGCCAGCTCTGGCCACCAAGACACCCAGTAC.

In the case of this clone: Mouse names are used for the genes. With the read ending 1 residue before the CDR3 end, the germline J gene is used to fill in that end. The identical CDR3 is also encoded by other nucleotide sequences in the sample. J is TRBJ2-2 and V is TRBV20; TRBD1 agrees at 7 bases. Looked up from germline, CDR1 is GFQATS and CDR2 is STVNSAI. V trimming: 0 bases; J trimming: 2 bases; junction bases outside the gene matches: 0. The CDR3 is made up of 14 amino acids. This CDR3 reads CGARDRGNTGQLYF. CDR3 DNA, as far as it was read: TGTGGTGCTAGGGACAGGGGGAACACCGGGCAGCTCTAC.